Following are 2 T cell receptor beta chains from one sample sequenced in a study of cytomegalovirus exposure and HLA in healthy donors. Primers: 60 Vbeta forward and 13 Jbeta reverse. TCRdb keeps only in-frame clones here, not all; method: immunoSEQ multiplex PCR. Among 150,000 or so clones listed, about four fifths were seen once. Sequenced: PBMCs. The source is a man in his forties or fifties in good health and CMV-seropositive.

This chain links TRBV4-3 with TRBJ2-2; 9 nucleotides align to TRBD1. J was trimmed by 5 bases and V by 3 bases; bases with no gene match: 4. The germline CDR1 and CDR2 sequences are LGHNA and YSLEER. The CDR3 runs 15 residues. The CDR3 loop is CASSHRQGVTGELFF. For the CDR3, the DNA is TGCGCCAGCAGCCACAGACAGGGGGTAACCGGGGAGCTGTTTTTT.

V and J are TRBV29-1 and TRBJ2-3, with 16 bases identical to TRBD2. This CDR3 has 17 amino acids. From germline, CDR1 is SQVTM and CDR2 ANQGSEA. V gave up 3 bases and J gave up 11 bases; unmatched junction bases: 14. The CDR3 DNA is TGCAGCGTTGAGGGGACTAGCGGGGGGGCCATAAGGGTGAAGCAGTATTTT. It encodes CSVEGTSGGAIRVKQYF.